Each of the 28 T cell receptor beta chains below was sequenced from the same sample in a study of blood T cells in healthy people across ages. The second PCR ran roughly 6 to 11 cycles with a sample-barcoded 5' primer and J-beta primers. TCRdb recomputed calls from the 5' RACE reads with MiXCR, one row per CDR3 protein. Altogether about 780,000 distinct CDR3 sequences are present, around two thirds being singletons, with the ten largest covering roughly a quarter. What was sequenced was blood. All receptors come from a man under 40 in good health.

Regarding this clonotype: A single base separates this from a much larger clone, so it may be a read error. J is TRBJ2-7 and V is TRBV7-9, with TRBD1 as a possible D gene (5 bases). The CDR3 loop spans 13 amino acids. Looked up from germline, CDR1 is SEHNR and CDR2 is FQNEAQ (reference sequence). Trimming stripped 3 bases from V and 2 bases from J, with 8 bases between. CDR3 region: CASSLPGTYEQYF. In nucleotides, the CDR3 is TGTGCCAGCAGCTTGCCAGGGACCTACGAGCAGTACTTC. The variable domain in full, with the rest retrieved from reference TRBV7-9 and TRBJ2-7, is DTGVSQNPRHKITKRGQNVTFRCDPISEHNRLYWYRQTLGQGPEFLTYFQNEAQLEKSRLLSDRFSAERPKGSFSTLEIQRTEQGDSAMYLCASSLPGTYEQYFGPGTRLTVT.

This chain connects TRBV20-1 to TRBJ2-5; D possibly corresponds to TRBD1 (5 bases). V lost 6 bases to trimming and J lost 0 bases, with 11 bases between them. Germline V lookup: CDR1 DFQATT, CDR2 SNEGSKA (reference sequence). The CDR3 sequence is 13 residues long. The CDR3 reads CSAPRQYQETQYF. The CDR3 bases are TGCAGTGCGCCGAGACAGTACCAAGAGACCCAGTACTTC.

CDR3 region: CASSFGQGYYNEQFF. CDR3 DNA: TGTGCCAGCAGTTTCGGGCAGGGGTACTACAATGAGCAGTTCTTC. V gene TRBV27 combines with J gene TRBJ2-1; TRBD1 is a possible D gene (6 bases). Germline CDR1 MNHEY, CDR2 SMNVEV (reference sequence). The CDR3 covers 15 residues. Trimming took off 3 bases at V and 3 bases at J, with 12 bases between the two ends.

V usage is TRBV20-1 and J usage is TRBJ1-4; D gene ambiguous. V was pared by 6 bases and J by 10 bases, with 24 bases between. Germline assignment: CDR1 DFQATT and CDR2 SNEGSKA (reference sequence). The CDR3 contains 15 residues. CDR3 region: CSALPTGGPWGKLFF. The CDR3 region has the DNA TGCAGTGCCCTACCAACGGGAGGCCCATGGGGAAAACTGTTTTTT.

This clonotype was seen a few times. The junction does not match germline at one end; this may be a read error. V is TRBV5-1 and J is TRBJ2-7, with 7 bases lining up with TRBD1. CDR3 length equals 14 residues. CDR1 and CDR2 (germline): SGHRS, YFSETQ. The CDR3 region has the DNA TGTGCCAGCAGTTTAAGACAGGGTGGCTACGAGCAGTACTTC. Translating gives CASSLRQGGYEQYF.

This clonotype was observed a single time. The rearrangement links TRBV20-1 to TRBJ2-1; 8 nucleotides agree with TRBD1. This CDR3 region has 13 residues. V gave up 5 bases and J gave up 3 bases; unmatched junction bases: 3. Germline V gene lookup returns CDR1 DFQATT and CDR2 SNEGSKA (reference sequence). The CDR3, as DNA: TGCAGTGCTTTAACAGGGGGCTACAATGAGCAGTTCTTC. As protein: CSALTGGYNEQFF.

This clonotype was seen a few times. The rearrangement links TRBV7-2 to TRBJ1-2, with TRBD1 as a possible D gene (5 bases). The CDR3 sequence is 15 residues long. Germline loops: CDR1 SGHTA, CDR2 FQGNSA. The ends were cut back, 6 bases at V and 8 bases at J, with 22 bases in the middle. The CDR3 sequence is CASREGMGFLGGYTF. The CDR3 DNA reads as TGTGCCAGCAGAGAGGGGATGGGATTCTTGGGCGGCTACACCTTC.

This clonotype was found once. The chain has TRBV14 and TRBJ2-1; possibly TRBD1 for D (6 bases). From germline, CDR1 is SGHDN and CDR2 FVKESK. With 1 base removed from V and 9 bases from J, the gap between germline ends came to 10 bases. The CDR3 covers 13 residues. CDR3 in amino acids: CASSQGTRGEQFF. DNA of the CDR3: TGTGCCAGCAGCCAAGGGACCAGGGGTGAGCAGTTCTTC. The whole variable domain, remainder taken from reference TRBV14 and TRBJ2-1, is EAGVTQFPSHSVIEKGQTVTLRCDPISGHDNLYWYRRVMGKEIKFLLHFVKESKQDESGMPNNRFLAERTGGTYSTLKVQPAELEDSGVYFCASSQGTRGEQFFGPGTRLTVL.

The J gene is TRBJ2-1, the V gene TRBV6-4; the match to TRBD1 covers 11 bases. The V gene end was trimmed by 0 bases and the J gene end by 6 bases; junction bases not matched to a gene: 1. Germline V gene lookup returns CDR1 MRHNA and CDR2 SNTAGT. CDR3 size: 15 residues. The CDR3 bases are TGTGCCAGCAGTGACTCCGGGACAGGGGGCAATGAGCAGTTCTTC. Translating it yields CASSDSGTGGNEQFF.

The chain uses TRBV9 and TRBJ2-4, with D unclear. The CDR3 runs to 14 residues. Per germline, CDR1 SGDLS and CDR2 YYNGEE. The V end was cut by 0 bases, the J end by 13 bases, with 17 bases between. The CDR3 spells CASSVDLRGVEQYF. CDR3 nucleotides: TGTGCCAGCAGCGTAGATCTCCGTGGGGTGGAGCAGTACTTC.

The rearrangement joins TRBV29-1 to TRBJ1-2; D perhaps matches TRBD1 (5 bases). Germline CDR1 reads SQVTM; CDR2 reads ANQGSEA. The V end was cut by 7 bases, the J end by 6 bases, with 21 bases between. This CDR3 is built from 14 residues. CDR3 coding DNA: TGCAGCGCTACCCGGGGGGAGATGGGGGATGGCTACACCTTC. It is translated as CSATRGEMGDGYTF. The full variable domain, in which reference TRBV29-1 and TRBJ1-2 provide the parts outside the CDR3, is SAVISQKPSRDICQRGTSLTIQCQVDSQVTMMFWYRQQPGQSLTLIATANQGSEATYESGFVIDKFPISRPNLTFSTLTVSNMSPEDSSIYLCSATRGEMGDGYTFGSGTRLTVV.

This clonotype was seen more than once but under ten times. V is TRBV7-2 and J is TRBJ2-7; 9 positions match TRBD1. The length of the CDR3 is 15 residues. Germline loops: CDR1 SGHTA, CDR2 FQGNSA. The ends lost 2 bases at V and 2 bases at J; junction bases unmatched: 4. The CDR3 sequence: CASSLRGTGPYEQYF. CDR3 coding DNA: TGTGCCAGCAGCTTAAGGGGGACAGGGCCCTACGAGCAGTACTTC.

V and J are TRBV4-3 and TRBJ2-5, with 12 bases fitting TRBD2. The J call may be in error: the DNA end matches TRBJ2-4 better. CDR1 is LGHNA and CDR2 is YSLEER in the germline V gene. The CDR3 loop spans 18 amino acids. Here the CDR3 DNA reads TGCGCCAGCAGCCATTCTCTAGCGGGGGGGATGTCCAAAAACATTCAGTACTTC. Its protein is CASSHSLAGGMSKNIQYF.

This clonotype has a handful of counts. This chain uses TRBV29-1 with TRBJ2-3; D unclear. The CDR3 runs 15 residues. V was clipped by 8 bases and J by 1 base, with 19 bases between them. Per germline, CDR1 SQVTM and CDR2 ANQGSEA. The CDR3 sequence is CSPVDVGLGTDTQYF. The CDR3 DNA reads as TGCAGCCCCGTTGATGTGGGGTTAGGCACAGATACGCAGTATTTT.

This clonotype appeared a few times. This rearrangement joins TRBV12-3 or TRBV12-4 to TRBJ2-3; D is unresolved. The CDR3 runs 10 residues. V lost 10 bases, J lost 9 bases, and 11 bases lay in between. The CDR3 loop is CATKTGTQYF. CDR3 sequence (DNA): TGTGCCACTAAGACTGGAACGCAGTATTTT.

V is TRBV9 and J is TRBJ1-5, with D perhaps matching TRBD1 (5 bases). Germline CDR1 SGDLS, CDR2 YYNGEE. V was clipped by 0 bases and J by 7 bases, with 11 bases between them. This CDR3 comprises 14 residues. As DNA, the CDR3 is TGTGCCAGCAGCGTAGACGGGGCGAGGCAGCCCCAGCATTTT. Amino acids: CASSVDGARQPQHF.

This clonotype was observed at least ten times. V is TRBV7-9 and J is TRBJ2-7; D uncertain. Germline V CDR1 and CDR2: SEHNR, FQNEAQ (reference sequence). Trimming pared 4 bases from V and 3 bases from J, leaving 4 bases between. The CDR3 spans 11 residues. The CDR3 sequence is CASSSHYEQYF. In DNA form, the CDR3 reads TGTGCCAGCAGCTCCCACTACGAGCAGTACTTC.

On this clonotype: One end of the junction does not line up with germline, which may come from a read error. CDR3 sequence: CVSSSTNSGQRGVSTDTQYF. The CDR3 nucleotides read TGTGTCAGCAGCTCAACTAATTCCGGGCAGCGGGGGGTCAGCACAGATACGCAGTATTTT. The chain is built from TRBV7-2 and TRBJ2-3; TRBD2 agrees at 9 bases. Germline assignment: CDR1 SGHTA and CDR2 FQGNSA. This CDR3 comprises 20 residues.

The chain has TRBV2 and TRBJ2-7; D possibly corresponds to TRBD2 (5 bases). V was clipped by 2 bases and J by 0 bases, with 8 bases between them. The CDR3 is 14 residues long. The germline gives CDR1 SNHLY, CDR2 FYNNEI. This chain's CDR3 is CASSEWRSSYEQYF. The CDR3 nucleotides read TGTGCCAGCAGTGAATGGAGGAGCTCCTACGAGCAGTACTTC.

DNA of the CDR3: TGCAGTGCTAGGGGAACAGGGGTCTCACCCCTCCACTTT. Translated, it gives CSARGTGVSPLHF. V gene TRBV20-1 combines with J gene TRBJ1-6; TRBD1 matches at 7 bases. CDR1 is DFQATT, CDR2 SNEGSKA, per germline (reference sequence). The V segment lost 3 bases and the J segment 10 bases; nucleotides outside the gene matches: 6. The CDR3 contains 13 residues.

The chain joins TRBV11-1 to TRBJ2-4; no reliable D call. The end of the DNA is better explained by TRBJ2-7, so the J call may be wrong. Germline assignment: CDR1 SGHAT and CDR2 FQDESV (reference sequence). This CDR3 has 14 amino acids. This CDR3 reads CASSLGSTVYEQYF. CDR3 sequence (DNA): TGTGCCAGCAGCTTAGGATCGACGGTCTACGAGCAGTACTTC.

The rearrangement uses TRBV27 and TRBJ1-2; 10 bases align to TRBD1. The CDR3 has 13 amino acids. With 6 bases clipped from V and 7 bases from J, the junction kept 5 bases outside the gene matches. Germline V gives CDR1 MNHEY, CDR2 SMNVEV (reference sequence). The CDR3 here is CASSRDRGVGYTF. The CDR3 nucleotides are TGTGCCAGCAGCCGGGACAGGGGTGTTGGCTACACCTTC.

A few counts support this clonotype. The rearrangement uses TRBV30 and TRBJ2-3; no reliable D call. From germline, CDR1 is GTSNPN and CDR2 SVGIG (reference sequence). The CDR3 consists of 12 residues. With 5 bases removed from V and 5 bases from J, the gap between germline ends came to 11 bases. Written as DNA, the CDR3 is TGTGCCTGGTCCTCTGTTCTAGATACGCAGTATTTT. Translating gives CAWSSVLDTQYF.

There are a few counts of this clonotype. The V call is TRBV10-3, the J call TRBJ2-3; 13 bases line up with TRBD2. CDR3 length equals 16 residues. Germline V gives CDR1 ENHRY, CDR2 SYGVKD. J was trimmed by 5 bases and V by 2 bases; bases with no gene match: 4. The CDR3 DNA follows: TGTGCCATCAGTGAGCGGACTAGCGGGGGTGGAGATACGCAGTATTTT. Its protein product is CAISERTSGGGDTQYF.

This clonotype showed up just a few times. CDR3: CASSLGIGGIGYEQYF. Written as DNA, the CDR3 is TGTGCCAGCAGCTTAGGAATAGGGGGGATCGGCTACGAGCAGTACTTC. The V gene is TRBV7-8, the J gene TRBJ2-7, with D possibly called TRBD1 or TRBD2 (6 bases each). V was shortened by 1 base and J by 3 bases, with 16 bases between the two germline ends. The germline V gene has CDR1 SGHVS and CDR2 FQNEAQ. The length of the CDR3 is 16 residues.

The chain is built from TRBV12-3 or TRBV12-4 and TRBJ2-7; 12 nucleotides match TRBD1. The CDR3 is made up of 14 amino acids. Losses at the gene ends were 7 bases for V and 5 bases for J; bases not matched to a gene: 6. CDR3 sequence reads: CASNPGQGAHEQYF. As DNA, the CDR3 is TGTGCCAGCAATCCGGGACAGGGGGCCCACGAGCAGTACTTC.

The rearrangement uses TRBV20-1 and TRBJ2-7; no reliable D call. The CDR3 sequence is 12 residues long. V shed 5 bases and J shed 2 bases, with 10 bases lying between them. From germline, CDR1 is DFQATT and CDR2 SNEGSKA (reference sequence). The CDR3: CSAHSRAYEQYF. CDR3 sequence (DNA): TGCAGTGCTCATTCTCGTGCCTACGAGCAGTACTTC.

A remark on this clonotype: Mismatch with germline at one junction end may stem from a read error. This chain connects TRBV2 to TRBJ1-6; the D gene is possibly TRBD1 (5 bases). The CDR3 totals 14 residues. The V gene's germline CDR1 is SNHLY and CDR2 FYNNEI. The CDR3 region is CASREGQANSPLHF. In DNA, the CDR3 is TGTGCCAGCAGGGAAGGACAAGCTAATTCACCCCTCCACTTT. Drawing the rest from reference TRBV2 and TRBJ1-6, the complete variable domain is EPEVTQTPSHQVTQMGQEVILRCVPISNHLYFYWYRQILGQKVEFLVSFYNNEISEKSEIFDDQFSVERPDGSNFTLKIRSTKLEDSAMYFCASREGQANSPLHFGNGTRLTVT.